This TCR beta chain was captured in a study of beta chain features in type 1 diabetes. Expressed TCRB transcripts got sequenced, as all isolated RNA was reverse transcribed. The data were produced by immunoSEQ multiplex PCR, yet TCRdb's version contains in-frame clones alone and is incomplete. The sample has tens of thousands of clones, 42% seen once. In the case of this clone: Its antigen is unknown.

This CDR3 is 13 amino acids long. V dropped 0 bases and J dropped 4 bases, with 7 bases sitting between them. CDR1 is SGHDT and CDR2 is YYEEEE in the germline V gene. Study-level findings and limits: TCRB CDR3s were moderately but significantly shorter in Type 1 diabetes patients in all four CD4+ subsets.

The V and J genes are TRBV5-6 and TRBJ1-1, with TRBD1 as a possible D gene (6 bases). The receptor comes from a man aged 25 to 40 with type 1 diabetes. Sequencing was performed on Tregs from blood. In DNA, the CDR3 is TGTGCCAGCAGCTTGGGAGGGGGCACTGAAGCTTTCTTT. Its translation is CASSLGGGTEAFF.